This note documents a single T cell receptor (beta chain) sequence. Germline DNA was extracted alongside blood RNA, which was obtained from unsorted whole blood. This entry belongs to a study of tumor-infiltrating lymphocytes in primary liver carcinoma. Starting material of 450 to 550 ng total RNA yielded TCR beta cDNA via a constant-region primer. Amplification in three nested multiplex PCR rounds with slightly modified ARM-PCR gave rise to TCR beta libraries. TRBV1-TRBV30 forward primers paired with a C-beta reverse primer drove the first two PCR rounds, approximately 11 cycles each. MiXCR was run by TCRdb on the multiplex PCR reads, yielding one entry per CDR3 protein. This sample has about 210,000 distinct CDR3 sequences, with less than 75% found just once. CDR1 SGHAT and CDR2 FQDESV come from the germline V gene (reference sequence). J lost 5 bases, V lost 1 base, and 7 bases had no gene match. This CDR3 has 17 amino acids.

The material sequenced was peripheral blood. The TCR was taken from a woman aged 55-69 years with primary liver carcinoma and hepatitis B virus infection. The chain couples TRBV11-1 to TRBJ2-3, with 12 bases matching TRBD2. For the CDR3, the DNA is TGTGCCAGCAGCTTAGGACCGTCTAGCGGGAGGGGAGATACGCAGTATTTT. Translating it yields CASSLGPSSGRGDTQYF.